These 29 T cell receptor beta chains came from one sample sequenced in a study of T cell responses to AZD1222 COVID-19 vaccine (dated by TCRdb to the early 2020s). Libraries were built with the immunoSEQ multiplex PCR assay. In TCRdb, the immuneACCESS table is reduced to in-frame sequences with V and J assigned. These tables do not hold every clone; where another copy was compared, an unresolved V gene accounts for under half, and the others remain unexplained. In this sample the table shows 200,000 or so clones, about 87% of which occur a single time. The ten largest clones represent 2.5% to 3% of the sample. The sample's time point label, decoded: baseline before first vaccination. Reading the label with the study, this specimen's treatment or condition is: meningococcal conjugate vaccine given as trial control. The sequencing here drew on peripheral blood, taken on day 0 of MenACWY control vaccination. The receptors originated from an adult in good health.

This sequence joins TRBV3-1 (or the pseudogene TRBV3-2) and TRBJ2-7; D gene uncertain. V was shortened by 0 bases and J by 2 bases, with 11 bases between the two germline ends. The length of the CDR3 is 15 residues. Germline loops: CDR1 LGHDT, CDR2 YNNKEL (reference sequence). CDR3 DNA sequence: TGTGCCAGCAGCCAAGATCCGGCAGCGCCCTACGAGCAGTACTTC. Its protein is CASSQDPAAPYEQYF.

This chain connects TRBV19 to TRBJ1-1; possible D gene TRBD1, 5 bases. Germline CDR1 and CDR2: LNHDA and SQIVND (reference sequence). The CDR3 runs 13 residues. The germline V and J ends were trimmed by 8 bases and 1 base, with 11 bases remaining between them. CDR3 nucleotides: TGTGCCAGTCAAGGGGCTGGGAACACTGAAGCTTTCTTT. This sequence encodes CASQGAGNTEAFF. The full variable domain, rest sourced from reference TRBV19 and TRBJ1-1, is DGGITQSPKYLFRKEGQNVTLSCEQNLNHDAMYWYRQDPGQGLRLIYYSQIVNDFQKGDIAEGYSVSREKKESFPLTVTSAQKNPTAFYLCASQGAGNTEAFFGQGTRLTVV.

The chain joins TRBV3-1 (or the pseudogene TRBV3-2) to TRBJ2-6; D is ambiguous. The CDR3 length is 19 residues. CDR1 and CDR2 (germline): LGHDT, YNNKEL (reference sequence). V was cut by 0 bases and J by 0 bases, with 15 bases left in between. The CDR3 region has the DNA TGTGCCAGCAGCCAAGAACCGGCTCGATCTGTCTCTGGGGCCAACGTCCTGACTTTC. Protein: CASSQEPARSVSGANVLTF.

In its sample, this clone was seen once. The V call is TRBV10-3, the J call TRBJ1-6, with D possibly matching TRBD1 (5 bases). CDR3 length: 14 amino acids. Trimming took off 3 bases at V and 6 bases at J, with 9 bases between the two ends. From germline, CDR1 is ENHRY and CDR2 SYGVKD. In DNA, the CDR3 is TGTGCCATCAGTGAAGAGGGGCGTAATTCACCCCTCCACTTT. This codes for CAISEEGRNSPLHF.

The CDR3 sequence: CASSYSTGGTSEAFF. The CDR3, as DNA: TGTGCCAGCAGTTACTCCACAGGGGGCACGTCTGAAGCTTTCTTT. V and J are TRBV6-5 and TRBJ1-1; 9 bases agree with TRBD1. J gave up 6 bases and V 0 bases, and 5 bases lay outside the gene matches. This CDR3 contains 15 residues. Germline V gives CDR1 MNHEY, CDR2 SVGAGI.

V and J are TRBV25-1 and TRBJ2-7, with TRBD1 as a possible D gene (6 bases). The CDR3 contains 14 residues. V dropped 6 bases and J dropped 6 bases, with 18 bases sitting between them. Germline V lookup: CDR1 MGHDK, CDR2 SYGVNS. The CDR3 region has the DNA TGTGCCAGCAGCAGACAGGCCCATGCAGGCGAGCAGTACTTC. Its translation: CASSRQAHAGEQYF.

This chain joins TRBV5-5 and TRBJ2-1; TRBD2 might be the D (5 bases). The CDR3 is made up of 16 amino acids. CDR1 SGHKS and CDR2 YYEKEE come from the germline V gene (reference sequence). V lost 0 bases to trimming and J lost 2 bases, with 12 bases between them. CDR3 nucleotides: TGTGCCAGCAGCTTGGGGGTAGCGACAACCTACAATGAGCAGTTCTTC. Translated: CASSLGVATTYNEQFF.

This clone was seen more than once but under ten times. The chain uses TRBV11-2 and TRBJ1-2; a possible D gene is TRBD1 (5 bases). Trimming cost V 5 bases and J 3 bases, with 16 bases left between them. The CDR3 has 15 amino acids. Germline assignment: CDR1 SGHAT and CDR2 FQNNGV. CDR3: CASSPPPGRDYGYTF. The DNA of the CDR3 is TGTGCCAGCAGCCCGCCCCCAGGGAGAGACTATGGCTACACCTTC.

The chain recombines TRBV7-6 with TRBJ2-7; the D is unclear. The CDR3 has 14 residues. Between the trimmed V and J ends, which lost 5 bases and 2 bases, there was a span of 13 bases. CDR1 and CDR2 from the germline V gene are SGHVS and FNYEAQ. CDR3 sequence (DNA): TGTGCCAGCAGCCCCTCAGTTAATGCCTACGAGCAGTACTTC. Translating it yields CASSPSVNAYEQYF.

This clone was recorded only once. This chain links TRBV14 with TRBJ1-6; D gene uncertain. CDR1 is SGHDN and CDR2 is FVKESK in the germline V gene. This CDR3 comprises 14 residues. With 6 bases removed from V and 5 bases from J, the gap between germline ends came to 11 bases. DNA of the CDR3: TGTGCCAGCAGTCCATTTGTGGATAATTCACCCCTCCACTTT. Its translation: CASSPFVDNSPLHF. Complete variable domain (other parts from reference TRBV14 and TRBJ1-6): EAGVTQFPSHSVIEKGQTVTLRCDPISGHDNLYWYRRVMGKEIKFLLHFVKESKQDESGMPNNRFLAERTGGTYSTLKVQPAELEDSGVYFCASSPFVDNSPLHFGNGTRLTVT.

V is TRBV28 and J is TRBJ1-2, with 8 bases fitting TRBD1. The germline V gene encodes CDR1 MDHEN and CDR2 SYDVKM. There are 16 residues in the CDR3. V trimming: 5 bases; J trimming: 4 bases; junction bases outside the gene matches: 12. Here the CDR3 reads CASSGRDRPFGYGYTF. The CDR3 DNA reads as TGTGCCAGCAGTGGTCGGGACAGGCCCTTTGGCTATGGCTACACCTTC.

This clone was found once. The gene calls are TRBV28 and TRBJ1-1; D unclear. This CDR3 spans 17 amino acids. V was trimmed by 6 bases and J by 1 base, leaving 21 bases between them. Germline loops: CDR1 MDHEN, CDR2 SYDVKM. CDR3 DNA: TGTGCCAGCAGCCTTGGCCCTAGGACGGATTCGAACACTGAAGCTTTCTTT. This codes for CASSLGPRTDSNTEAFF.

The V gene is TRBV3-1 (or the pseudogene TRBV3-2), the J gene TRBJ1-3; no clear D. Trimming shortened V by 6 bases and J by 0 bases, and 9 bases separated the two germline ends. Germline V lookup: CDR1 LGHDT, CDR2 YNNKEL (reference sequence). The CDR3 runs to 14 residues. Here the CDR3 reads CASSSTPSGNTIYF. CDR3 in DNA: TGTGCCAGCAGTTCCACCCCCTCTGGAAACACCATATATTTT.

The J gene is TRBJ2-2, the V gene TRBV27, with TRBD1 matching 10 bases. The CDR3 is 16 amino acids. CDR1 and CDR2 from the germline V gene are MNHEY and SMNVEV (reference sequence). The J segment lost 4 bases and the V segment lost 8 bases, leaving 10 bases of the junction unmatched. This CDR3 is CASQKPGQGPTGELFF. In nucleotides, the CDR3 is TGTGCCAGCCAAAAACCGGGACAGGGGCCCACCGGGGAGCTGTTTTTT.

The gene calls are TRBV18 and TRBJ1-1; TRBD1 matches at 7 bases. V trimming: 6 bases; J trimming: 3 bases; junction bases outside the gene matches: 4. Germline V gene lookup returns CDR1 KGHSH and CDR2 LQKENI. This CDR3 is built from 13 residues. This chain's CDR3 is CASSTTGDTEAFF. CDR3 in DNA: TGTGCCAGCTCTACCACAGGGGACACTGAAGCTTTCTTT.

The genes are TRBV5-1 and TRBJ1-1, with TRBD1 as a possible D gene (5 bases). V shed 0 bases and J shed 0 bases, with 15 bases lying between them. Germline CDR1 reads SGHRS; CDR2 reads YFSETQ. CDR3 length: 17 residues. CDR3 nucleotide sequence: TGCGCCAGCAGCTTGGGACAGACCCTAAACATGAACACTGAAGCTTTCTTT. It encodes CASSLGQTLNMNTEAFF. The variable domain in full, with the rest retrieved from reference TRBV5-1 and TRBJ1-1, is KAGVTQTPRYLIKTRGQQVTLSCSPISGHRSVSWYQQTPGQGLQFLFEYFSETQRNKGNFPGRFSGRQFSNSRSEMNVSTLELGDSALYLCASSLGQTLNMNTEAFFGQGTRLTVV.

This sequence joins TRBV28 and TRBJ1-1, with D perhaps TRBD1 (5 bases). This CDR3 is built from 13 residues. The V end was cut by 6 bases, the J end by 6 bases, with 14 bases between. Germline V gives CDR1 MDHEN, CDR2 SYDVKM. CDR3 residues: CASSGAGTPEAFF. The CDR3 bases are TGTGCCAGCAGCGGTGCGGGGACGCCTGAAGCTTTCTTT.

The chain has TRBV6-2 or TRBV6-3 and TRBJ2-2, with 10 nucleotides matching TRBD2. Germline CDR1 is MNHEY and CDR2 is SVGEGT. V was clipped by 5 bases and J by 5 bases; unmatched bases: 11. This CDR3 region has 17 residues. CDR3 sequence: CASSATSGVPGTGELFF. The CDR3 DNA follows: TGTGCCAGCAGTGCCACTAGCGGGGTACCCGGGACCGGGGAGCTGTTTTTT.

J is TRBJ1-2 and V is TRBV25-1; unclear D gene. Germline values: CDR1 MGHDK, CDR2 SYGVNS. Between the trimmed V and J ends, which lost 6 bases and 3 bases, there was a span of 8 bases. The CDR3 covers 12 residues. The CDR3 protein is CASRTDYYGYTF. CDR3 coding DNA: TGTGCCAGCAGGACGGACTACTATGGCTACACCTTC.

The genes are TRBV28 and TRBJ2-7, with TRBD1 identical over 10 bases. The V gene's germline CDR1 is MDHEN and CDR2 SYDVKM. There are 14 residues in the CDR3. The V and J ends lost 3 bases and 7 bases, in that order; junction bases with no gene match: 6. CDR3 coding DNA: TGTGCCAGCAGTTTCCGGGACAGGGGAGGGGAGCAGTACTTC. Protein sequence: CASSFRDRGGEQYF.

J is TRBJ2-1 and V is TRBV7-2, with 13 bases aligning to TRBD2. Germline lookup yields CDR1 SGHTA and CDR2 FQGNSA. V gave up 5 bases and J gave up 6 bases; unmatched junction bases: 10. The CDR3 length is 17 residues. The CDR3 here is CASSPRGRLAGGNEQFF. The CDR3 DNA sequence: TGTGCCAGCAGCCCCCGAGGTCGACTAGCGGGAGGCAATGAGCAGTTCTTC.

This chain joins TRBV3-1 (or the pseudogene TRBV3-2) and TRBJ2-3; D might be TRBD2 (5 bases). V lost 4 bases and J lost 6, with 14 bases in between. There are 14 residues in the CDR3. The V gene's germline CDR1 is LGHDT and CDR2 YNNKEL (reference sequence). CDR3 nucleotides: TGTGCCAGCAGCCGACGGACTGGAGCGGATACGCAGTATTTT. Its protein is CASSRRTGADTQYF.

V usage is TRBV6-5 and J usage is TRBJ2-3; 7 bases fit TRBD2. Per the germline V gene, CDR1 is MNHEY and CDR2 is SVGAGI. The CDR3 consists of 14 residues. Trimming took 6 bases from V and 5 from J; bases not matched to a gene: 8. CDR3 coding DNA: TGTGCCAGCAGGAGCGGGGAGAATAGAGATACGCAGTATTTT. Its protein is CASRSGENRDTQYF.

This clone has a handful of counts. The CDR3 region has the DNA TGTGCCAGCAGTTTGACTAGCGGGGGAAAGGATGAGCAGTTCTTC. The encoded protein is CASSLTSGGKDEQFF. The rearrangement joins TRBV27 to TRBJ2-1; TRBD2 matches 12 bases. Per germline, CDR1 MNHEY and CDR2 SMNVEV (reference sequence). This CDR3 has 15 amino acids. The junction had 5 bases not matched to a gene; V was cut back by 3 bases and J by 8 bases.

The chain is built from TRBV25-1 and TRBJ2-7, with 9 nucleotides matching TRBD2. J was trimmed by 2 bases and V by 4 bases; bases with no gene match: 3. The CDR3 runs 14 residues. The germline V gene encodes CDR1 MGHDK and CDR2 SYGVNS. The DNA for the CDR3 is TGTGCCAGCAGTGGACTAGCGGACGCCTACGAGCAGTACTTC. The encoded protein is CASSGLADAYEQYF.

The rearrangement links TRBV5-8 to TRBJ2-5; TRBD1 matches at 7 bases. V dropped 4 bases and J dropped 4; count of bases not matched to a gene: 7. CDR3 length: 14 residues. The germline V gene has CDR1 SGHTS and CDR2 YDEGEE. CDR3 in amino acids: CASSLDRDRETQYF. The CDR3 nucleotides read TGTGCCAGCAGCCTAGACAGGGACCGAGAGACCCAGTACTTC. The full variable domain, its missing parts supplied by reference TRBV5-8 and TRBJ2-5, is EAGVTQSPTHLIKTRGQQATLRCSPISGHTSVYWYQQALGLGLQFLLWYDEGEERNRGNFPPRFSGRQFPNYSSELNVNALELEDSALYLCASSLDRDRETQYFGPGTRLLVL.

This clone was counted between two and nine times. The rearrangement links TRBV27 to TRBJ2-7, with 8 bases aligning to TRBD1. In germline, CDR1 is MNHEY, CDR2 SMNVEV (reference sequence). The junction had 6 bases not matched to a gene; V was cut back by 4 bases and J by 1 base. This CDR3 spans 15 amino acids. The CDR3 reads CASSSGTGLSYEQYF. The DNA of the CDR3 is TGTGCCAGCAGTTCAGGGACAGGTTTGTCCTACGAGCAGTACTTC.

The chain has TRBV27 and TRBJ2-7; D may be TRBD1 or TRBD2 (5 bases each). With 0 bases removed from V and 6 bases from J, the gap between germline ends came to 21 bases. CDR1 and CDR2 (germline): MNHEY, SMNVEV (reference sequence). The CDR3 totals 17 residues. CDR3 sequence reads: CASSLSGAVAWVFEQYF. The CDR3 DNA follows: TGTGCCAGCAGTTTATCCGGGGCGGTGGCGTGGGTTTTCGAGCAGTACTTC.

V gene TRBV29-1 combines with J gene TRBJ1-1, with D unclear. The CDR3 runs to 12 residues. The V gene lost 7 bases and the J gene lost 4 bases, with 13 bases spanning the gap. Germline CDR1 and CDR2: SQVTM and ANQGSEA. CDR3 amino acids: CSGRREGTEAFF. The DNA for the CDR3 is TGCAGCGGACGGCGGGAGGGCACTGAAGCTTTCTTT.